This T cell receptor (beta chain) was captured in a study of shared clonotypes between healthy human individuals. TCRdb's copy holds only in-frame clones and misses some; the assay was immunoSEQ multiplex PCR. The sample lists 2 million to 2.5 million clones, around 95% occurring once. CDR3 length: 15 amino acids. The germline CDR1 and CDR2 sequences are SGHTA and FQGTGA. Trimming shortened V by 1 base and J by 5 bases, and 12 bases separated the two germline ends. This rearrangement joins TRBV7-3 to TRBJ1-5; maybe TRBD1 (5 bases). The sequenced sample consisted of naive CD4+ T cells sorted from blood. Subset specified: CD45RA+ positively selected. The sequence derives from a man aged 18 to 29 in good health. CDR3 protein: CASSLIPGRDQPQHF. The CDR3 bases are TGTGCCAGCAGCTTAATCCCGGGACGGGATCAGCCCCAGCATTTT.